This T cell receptor beta chain was identified during a study of blood T cell repertoires in COVID-19. About the study: Samples representing acute and convalescent COVID-19 were sourced from the United States, Italy and Spain.

Source study methods: Cell counts per sample came from amplifying reference gene primers. Clones were read by immunoSEQ multiplex PCR, and TCRdb kept only the in-frame ones, dropping some. D and trimming come from the DNA, and the V and J calls and clone size come from that table. Of some 350,000 clones listed, 85% to 90% are singletons. The CDR3 consists of 18 residues. With 0 bases clipped from V and 1 base from J, the junction kept 5 bases outside the gene matches. Per germline, CDR1 SGHAT and CDR2 FQNNGV. Researchers sorted participants into cohorts using their self-reported clinical history. Donors in Cohort 3 counted as recovered after two negative PCRs, clearance, or symptom resolution.

J is TRBJ2-3 and V is TRBV11-2; 12 bases are shared with TRBD2. The source is a man between 18 and 35 years old who had recovered from COVID-19. Input material: PBMCs or T cells enriched from blood (not recorded which). This CDR3 is CASSLESSGRAGTDTQYF. CDR3 in DNA: TGTGCCAGCAGCTTAGAATCTAGCGGGAGGGCAGGCACAGATACGCAGTATTTT.